These 10 T cell receptor beta chains were all obtained from the same sample, sequenced in a study of metastatic and nonmetastatic thyroid tumors. TCRdb re-called the PCR reads with MiXCR. This sample has almost 85,000 clones; approximately 12% occur once, and the top ten carry 7% to 9%. There were no patients who had received any treatment before thyroid surgery. The specimen sequenced was tumor tissue. The receptors were gathered from a female donor with papillary thyroid cancer or a benign thyroid nodule (not recorded which). Some clones in this sample may be carry-over from other donors' samples.

In its sample, this clone was seen many times. The chain is built from TRBV19 and TRBJ1-1; D call uncertain. The CDR3 is 17 residues long. Germline assignment: CDR1 LNHDA and CDR2 SQIVND (reference sequence). Trimming took 0 bases from V and 0 from J, leaving 14 bases between them. CDR3 sequence: CASSIDSGSWLNTEAFF. The CDR3 bases are TGTGCCAGTAGTATAGATTCGGGCTCGTGGCTGAACACTGAAGCTTTCTTT.

The chain uses TRBV6-1 and TRBJ2-7; perhaps TRBD1 as D (5 bases). CDR3 length: 15 amino acids. V was shortened by 6 bases and J by 10 bases, with 25 bases between the two germline ends. Germline CDR1 reads MNHNS; CDR2 reads SASEGT. The CDR3 region has the DNA TGTGCCAGCAGCCCCGCCGGTACAGGCGCCGTTTGTCAGTACTTC. Its protein is CASSPAGTGAVCQYF.

This clone was observed many times. The chain recombines TRBV19 with TRBJ2-7; D ambiguous. CDR1 and CDR2 from the germline V gene are LNHDA and SQIVND (reference sequence). The CDR3 totals 13 residues. V lost 3 bases to trimming and J lost 3 bases, with 9 bases between them. The DNA for the CDR3 is TGTGCCAGTAGTATTTCTACGCTCTACGAGCAGTACTTC. This gives the protein CASSISTLYEQYF.

This clone has a handful of counts. A read error is possible here, since a much larger clone lies one base away. The rearrangement joins TRBV6-1 to TRBJ2-3; D call uncertain. This CDR3 is 15 amino acids long. Germline V gene sequence: CDR1 MNHNS, CDR2 SASEGT. This CDR3 is CASSEAVVAVDRQYF. CDR3 in DNA: TGTGCCAGCAGTGAAGCGGTGGTAGCTGTTGATAGGCAGTATTTT.

This clone has just a few counts. It may be a read error: a sequence one base away is much more abundant. The chain has TRBV19 and TRBJ2-2, with D hard to call. Germline CDR1 and CDR2: LNHDA and SQIVND (reference sequence). CDR3 length equals 14 residues. The V end lost 0 bases, the J end lost 6 bases, and 8 bases lay between the germline ends. The CDR3 loop reads CASSIDVIAGELFF. Written as DNA, the CDR3 is TGTGCCAGTAGTATAGATGTGATCGCCGGGGAGCTGTTTTTT.

The chain joins TRBV5-1 to TRBJ1-1; D is perhaps TRBD1 (6 bases). Germline CDR1 SGHRS, CDR2 YFSETQ. Trimming stripped 4 bases from V and 1 base from J, with 17 bases between. This CDR3 has 16 residues. The CDR3 nucleotides read TGCGCCAGCAGCCCCGAGACGGGACAAAAGAACACTGAAGCTTTCTTT. Translating it yields CASSPETGQKNTEAFF.

This clone occurred a few times. This may come from a read error, since a much larger clone is one base off. V gene TRBV6-5 combines with J gene TRBJ2-1, with TRBD2 matching 11 bases. Germline loops: CDR1 MNHEY, CDR2 SVGAGI. The CDR3 totals 17 residues. The J segment lost 12 bases and the V segment lost 0 bases, leaving 13 bases of the junction unmatched. CDR3 sequence reads: CASSYSGLAVFGIGQFF. The CDR3 region has the DNA TGTGCCAGCAGTTACTCGGGACTAGCGGTATTCGGAATCGGGCAGTTCTTC.

There are many counts of this clone. The chain links TRBV10-1 to TRBJ1-5; D not resolved. The CDR3 has 13 amino acids. Germline V lookup: CDR1 WNHNN, CDR2 SYGVQD (reference sequence). Deletions cut 0 bases from V and 9 bases from J, with 9 bases between. The CDR3 reads CASSESTAGPQHF. CDR3 nucleotides: TGCGCCAGCAGTGAGTCGACCGCAGGGCCCCAGCATTTT.

There are many counts of this clone. The gene calls are TRBV2 and TRBJ2-7; TRBD2 matches at 12 bases. V lost 4 bases and J lost 5; bases outside the gene matches: 6. This CDR3 is 15 amino acids long. Germline V lookup: CDR1 SNHLY, CDR2 FYNNEI. The CDR3 sequence: CASSARLAGVHEQYF. Here the CDR3 DNA reads TGTGCCAGCAGTGCTCGACTAGCGGGAGTCCACGAGCAGTACTTC.

This clone was counted at least ten times. The chain recombines TRBV20-1 with TRBJ1-1, with D unresolved. The CDR3 has 12 residues. V lost 4 bases and J 5 bases, leaving 11 bases between the germline ends. Germline CDR1 DFQATT, CDR2 SNEGSKA (reference sequence). CDR3 sequence reads: CSAIEGNTEAFF. The CDR3 DNA follows: TGCAGTGCTATAGAGGGTAATACTGAAGCTTTCTTT.